The 10 T cell receptor beta chains given below trace back to one sample, sequenced in a study of response to subunit inactivated influenza vaccine. TCRdb redid the calling of the RT-PCR reads with MiXCR, one entry per CDR3 protein. The data show under 950,000 distinct CDR3 sequences, 20% to 25% seen once. Specimen: PBMCs from blood, collected roughly 5 days after vaccination. The receptors originated from a middle-aged man who received an inactivated influenza vaccine.

The chain recombines TRBV10-3 with TRBJ2-5; D unresolved. V lost 0 bases and J lost 5, with 7 bases in between. The CDR3 is 13 amino acids. CDR1 and CDR2 from the germline V gene are ENHRY and SYGVKD. The CDR3 here is CAISESAEETQYF. Here the CDR3 DNA reads TGTGCCATCAGTGAGTCGGCGGAGGAGACCCAGTACTTC.

This clonotype was seen a few times. The J gene is TRBJ1-2, the V gene TRBV15; D may be TRBD1 (6 bases). This CDR3 spans 13 amino acids. CDR1 and CDR2 from the germline V gene are LNHNV and YYDKDF (reference sequence). V was cut by 2 bases and J by 5 bases, with 9 bases left in between. CDR3: CATSRRGAYGYTF. The CDR3 nucleotides are TGTGCCACCAGCAGACGGGGGGCGTATGGCTACACCTTC.

This clonotype was picked up a small number of times. V and J are TRBV12-3 or TRBV12-4 and TRBJ2-3; D is unresolved. This CDR3 is 15 amino acids long. The V end lost 3 bases, the J end lost 0 bases, and 10 bases lay between the germline ends. The CDR3 spells CASSFPGLSTDTQYF. In DNA, the CDR3 is TGTGCCAGCAGTTTCCCAGGCCTTAGCACAGATACGCAGTATTTT.

The chain combines TRBV12-5 with TRBJ1-2; D is unclear. Germline V gene lookup returns CDR1 LGHNT and CDR2 FRNRAP. The CDR3 sequence is 17 residues long. Trimming removed 0 bases from V and 0 bases from J, with 14 bases in between. CDR3 residues: CASGLVVRGRTNYGYTF. The CDR3 bases are TGTGCTAGTGGTTTGGTAGTCAGAGGTCGGACTAACTATGGCTACACCTTC.

V usage is TRBV20-1 and J usage is TRBJ2-2; 11 bases are a match to TRBD2. V trimming: 3 bases; J trimming: 9 bases; junction bases outside the gene matches: 6. Looked up from germline, CDR1 is DFQATT and CDR2 is SNEGSKA (reference sequence). The length of the CDR3 is 14 residues. The DNA for the CDR3 is TGCAGTGCTAGTCCGACTAGCGGGATAAGGGAGCTGTTTTTT. Translated, it gives CSASPTSGIRELFF.

The rearrangement joins TRBV11-2 to TRBJ2-3; TRBD2 aligns across 14 bases. V gave up 4 bases and J gave up 0 bases; unmatched junction bases: 0. The CDR3 has 16 residues. CDR1 and CDR2 from the germline V gene are SGHAT and FQNNGV. This chain's CDR3 is CASSWTSGGSTDTQYF. In DNA, the CDR3 is TGTGCCAGCAGCTGGACTAGCGGGGGGAGCACAGATACGCAGTATTTT.

In this sample, this clonotype turned up a few times. The V and J genes are TRBV12-3 or TRBV12-4 and TRBJ1-2; D not resolved. The length of the CDR3 is 15 residues. V gave up 3 bases and J gave up 3 bases, with 14 bases separating them. The CDR3 spells CASSLRSGAYYGYTF. CDR3 DNA sequence: TGTGCCAGCAGTTTGAGGTCAGGAGCTTACTATGGCTACACCTTC.

V usage is TRBV5-1 and J usage is TRBJ2-7; TRBD1 agrees at 10 bases. The germline V gene encodes CDR1 SGHRS and CDR2 YFSETQ. V trimming: 6 bases; J trimming: 4 bases; junction bases outside the gene matches: 7. This CDR3 is 14 amino acids long. DNA of the CDR3: TGCGCCAGCACCTCGGGACAGGGGAATTACGAGCAGTACTTC. Amino acid sequence: CASTSGQGNYEQYF.

J is TRBJ2-3 and V is TRBV7-8; a possible D gene is TRBD2 (5 bases). The germline gives CDR1 SGHVS, CDR2 FQNEAQ. CDR3 length: 16 residues. V lost 5 bases to trimming and J lost 3 bases, with 18 bases between them. CDR3 DNA: TGTGCCAGCAGCCCGGACCCAGGAGGAATTACAGATACGCAGTATTTT. Translation gives CASSPDPGGITDTQYF.

The chain combines TRBV20-1 with TRBJ2-7; 12 nucleotides match TRBD2. Germline CDR1 reads DFQATT; CDR2 reads SNEGSKA (reference sequence). The CDR3 extends over 19 amino acids. V gave up 5 bases and J gave up 2 bases; unmatched junction bases: 19. The CDR3 loop is CSAAPLAGGRYRGTYEQYF. The CDR3 region has the DNA TGCAGTGCTGCCCCACTAGCGGGAGGTCGCTACAGGGGCACCTACGAGCAGTACTTC.